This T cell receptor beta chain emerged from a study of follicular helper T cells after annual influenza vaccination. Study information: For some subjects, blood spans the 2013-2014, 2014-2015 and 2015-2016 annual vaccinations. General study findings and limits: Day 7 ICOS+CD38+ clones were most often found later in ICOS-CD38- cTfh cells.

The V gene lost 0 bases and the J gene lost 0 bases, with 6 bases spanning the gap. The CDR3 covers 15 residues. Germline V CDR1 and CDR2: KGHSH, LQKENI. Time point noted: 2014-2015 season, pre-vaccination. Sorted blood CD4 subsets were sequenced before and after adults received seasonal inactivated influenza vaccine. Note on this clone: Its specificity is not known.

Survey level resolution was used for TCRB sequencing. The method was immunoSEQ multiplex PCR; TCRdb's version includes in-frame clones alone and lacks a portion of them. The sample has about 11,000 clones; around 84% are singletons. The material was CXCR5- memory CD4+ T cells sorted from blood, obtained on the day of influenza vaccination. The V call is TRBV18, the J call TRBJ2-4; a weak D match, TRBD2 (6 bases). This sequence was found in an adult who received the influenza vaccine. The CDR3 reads CASSPPGLAKNIQYF. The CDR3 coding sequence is TGTGCCAGCTCACCACCGGGACTAGCCAAAAACATTCAGTACTTC.